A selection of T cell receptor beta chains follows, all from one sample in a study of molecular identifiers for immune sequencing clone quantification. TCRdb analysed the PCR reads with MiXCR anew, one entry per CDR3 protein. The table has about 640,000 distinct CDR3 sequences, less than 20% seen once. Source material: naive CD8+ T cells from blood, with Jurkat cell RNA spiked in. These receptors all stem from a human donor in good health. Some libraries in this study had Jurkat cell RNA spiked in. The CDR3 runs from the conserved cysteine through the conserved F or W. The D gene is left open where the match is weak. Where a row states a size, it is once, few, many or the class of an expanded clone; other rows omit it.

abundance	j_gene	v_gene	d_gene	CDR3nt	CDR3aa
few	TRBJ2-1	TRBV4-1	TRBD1	TGCGCCAGCAGCCACGGACAGGGGGCATCCTACAATGAGCAGTTCTTC	CASSHGQGASYNEQFF
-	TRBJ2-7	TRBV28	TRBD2	TGTGCCAGCAGTTCGGGACTAGCGGGAGGAGATCAGTACTTC	CASSSGLAGGDQYF
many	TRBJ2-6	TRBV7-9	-	TGTGCCAGCAGCTCCAACCGATTCACAGACTCTGGGGCCAACGTCCTGACTTTC	CASSSNRFTDSGANVLTF
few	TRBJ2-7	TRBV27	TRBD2	TGTGCCAGCAGTTTCCAAGGGGGTAGCGGGAGTTACGAGCAGTACTTC	CASSFQGGSGSYEQYF
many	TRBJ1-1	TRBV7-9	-	TGTGCCAGCAGCCCTTCGAGAGGGCAGGGCACTGAAGCTTTCTTT	CASSPSRGQGTEAFF
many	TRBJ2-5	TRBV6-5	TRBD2	TGTGCCAGCACCCAAAGACGGAGCGGGGGGAGAGAGACCCAGTACTTC	CASTQRRSGGRETQYF
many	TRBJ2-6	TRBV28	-	TGTGCCAGCCACACTTCTGGGGCCAACGTCCTGACTTTC	CASHTSGANVLTF
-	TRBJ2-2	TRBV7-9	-	TGTGCCAGCAGCTCGCCCTCTACGGTCGGGGAGCTGTTTTTT	CASSSPSTVGELFF
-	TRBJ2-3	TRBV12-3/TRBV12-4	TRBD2	TGTGCCAGCAGTTTAGATGAAGGGGCAAGGTTAGCGGGGATTAACACAGATACGCAGTGTTTT	CASSLDEGARLAGINTDTQCF
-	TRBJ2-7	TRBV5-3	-	TGTGCCAGCAGCTTCAGATCGAACTCCTACGAGCAGTACTTC	CASSFRSNSYEQYF
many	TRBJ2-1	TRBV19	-	TGTGCCAGTAGTGTCAGTAACCCCTCCTACAATGAGCAGTTCTTC	CASSVSNPSYNEQFF
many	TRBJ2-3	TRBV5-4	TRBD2	TGTGCCAGCAGCTCCATAGCGGGGGGGCTCCCAGATACGCAGTATTTT	CASSSIAGGLPDTQYF
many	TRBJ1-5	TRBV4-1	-	TGCGCCAGCAGCCAAGATTTTACAGTTGGGGACAATCAGCCCCAGCATTTT	CASSQDFTVGDNQPQHF
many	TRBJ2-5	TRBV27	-	TGTGCCAGCAGTTTCGGGAAAAGTGAGACCCAGTACTTC	CASSFGKSETQYF
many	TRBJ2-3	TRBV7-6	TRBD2	TGTGCCAGCAGCTTAGACTATAAGACTAGCGGCGGGAGTGCGGGTACAGATACGCAGTATTTT	CASSLDYKTSGGSAGTDTQYF
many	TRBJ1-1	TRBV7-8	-	TGTGCCAGCACCCCAACAGGATACACTGAAGCTTTCTTT	CASTPTGYTEAFF
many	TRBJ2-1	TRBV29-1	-	TGCAGCGTCAGCGGAGGAGGGCACAATGAGCAGTTCTTC	CSVSGGGHNEQFF
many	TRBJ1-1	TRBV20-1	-	TGCAGTGCTAGACCGACCCAATGGGCTGAAGCTTTCTTT	CSARPTQWAEAFF
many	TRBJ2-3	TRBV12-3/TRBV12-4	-	TGTGCCAGCACCGCGGACTGGCGCACAGATACGCAGTATTTT	CASTADWRTDTQYF
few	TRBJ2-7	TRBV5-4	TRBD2	TGTGCCAGCAGCTTGGCTAGCGGGATTGGCGAGCAGTACTTC	CASSLASGIGEQYF
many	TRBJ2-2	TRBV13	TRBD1	TGTGCCAGCAGCTTAGTAGACAGGGAGATGGACACCGGGGAGCTGTTTTTT	CASSLVDREMDTGELFF
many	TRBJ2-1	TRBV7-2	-	TGTGCCAGCAGCTTAGTGGACACCTACAATGAGCAGTTCTTC	CASSLVDTYNEQFF
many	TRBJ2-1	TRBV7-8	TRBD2	TGTGCCAGCAGCAGGACTAGCGGGGGTTACAATGAGCAGTTCTTC	CASSRTSGGYNEQFF
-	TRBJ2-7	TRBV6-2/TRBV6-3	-	TGTGCCAGAAAAGTCGTCAGTTCCTACGAGCAGTACTTC	CARKVVSSYEQYF
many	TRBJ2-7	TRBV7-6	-	TGTGCCAGCAGCTTAGCAGGGACAAAGAAAAAGTACGAGCAGTACTTC	CASSLAGTKKKYEQYF
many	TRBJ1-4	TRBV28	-	TGTGCCAGCAGTTTATTGACAGCTTCTAATGAAAAACTGTTTTTT	CASSLLTASNEKLFF
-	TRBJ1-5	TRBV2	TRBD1	TGTGCCAGCAGTGGGTGGACAGGGGGTTTCCAGCCCCAGCATTTT	CASSGWTGGFQPQHF
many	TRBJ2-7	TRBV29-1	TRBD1	TGCAGCGTTGAAGATTTGCAGGGGGTGGACTACGAGCAGTACTTC	CSVEDLQGVDYEQYF
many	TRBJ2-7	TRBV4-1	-	TGCGCCAGCAGCCCCCGCAAATACTACGAGCAGTACTTC	CASSPRKYYEQYF
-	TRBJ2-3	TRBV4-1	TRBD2	TGCGCCAGCAGCCAAGAAAAGCGGGAAATGGGTACGCAGTATTTT	CASSQEKREMGTQYF
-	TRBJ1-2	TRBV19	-	TGTGCCAGTAGTGCCACGACAGGACCCACAAATGGCTACACCTTC	CASSATTGPTNGYTF
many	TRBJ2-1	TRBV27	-	TGTGCCAGCAGTTTATTAGGGGGTTTGCCTGGGGGCAATGAGCAGTTCTTC	CASSLLGGLPGGNEQFF
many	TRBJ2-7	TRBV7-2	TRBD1	TGTGCCAGCAGCTTAGTTGGGGGACAGATAAACGAGCAGTACTTC	CASSLVGGQINEQYF
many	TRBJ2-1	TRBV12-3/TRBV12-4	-	TGTGCGGGGGGGCGGGCCTACAATGAGCAGTTCTTC	CAGGRAYNEQFF
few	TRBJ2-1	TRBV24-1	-	TGTGCCACCAGTGAACCCGGACGGAATGAGCAGTTCTTC	CATSEPGRNEQFF
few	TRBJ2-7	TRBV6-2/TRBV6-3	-	TGTGCCAGCAGTCTAACGGACATGAGCTACGAGCAGTACTTC	CASSLTDMSYEQYF
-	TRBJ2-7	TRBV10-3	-	TGTGCCATCGTGAATCCCCCCTACGAGCAGTACTTC	CAIVNPPYEQYF
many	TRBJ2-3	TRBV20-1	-	TGCAGTGCTATACAGCGGGTCACAGATACGCAGTATTTT	CSAIQRVTDTQYF
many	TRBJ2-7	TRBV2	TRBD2	TGTGCCAGCAGTCTCAGCGGGGGCGCCGGGAACGAGCAGTACTTC	CASSLSGGAGNEQYF
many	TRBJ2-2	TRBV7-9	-	TGTGCCAGCAGTTCTTTCAGGGAATTGGTCACCGGGGAGCTGTTTTTT	CASSSFRELVTGELFF
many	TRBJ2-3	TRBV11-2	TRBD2	TGTGCCAGCAGTCCCGGGGGGTTGGCAGATACGCAGTATTTT	CASSPGGLADTQYF
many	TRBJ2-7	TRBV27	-	TGTGCCAGCAGTTTAGGCCCCGACTACGAGCAGTACTTC	CASSLGPDYEQYF
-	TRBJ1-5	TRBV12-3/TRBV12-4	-	TGTGCCAGCAGTTTGTCGGACGGCAATCAGCCCCAGCATTTT	CASSLSDGNQPQHF
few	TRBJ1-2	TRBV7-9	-	TGTGCCAGCAGCTTACCGGGTATTGACTATGGCTACACCTTC	CASSLPGIDYGYTF
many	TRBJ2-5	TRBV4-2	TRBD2	TGTGCCAGCAGCCAAGATCGGGGGGGGCTAGGGAAGACCCAGTACTTC	CASSQDRGGLGKTQYF
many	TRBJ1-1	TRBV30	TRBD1	TGTGCCTGGACAACAGGGGCGAGTTCGAACACTGAAGCTTTCTTT	CAWTTGASSNTEAFF
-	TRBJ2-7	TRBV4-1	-	TGCGCCAGCAGCCCCCAAGGACAGATTGACTCCTACGAGCAGTACTTC	CASSPQGQIDSYEQYF
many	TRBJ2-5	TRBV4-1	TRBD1	TGCGCCAGCAGCCAAGAACAGGGGCTGGCAGAGACCCAGTACTTC	CASSQEQGLAETQYF
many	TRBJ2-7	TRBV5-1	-	TGCGCCAGAACCCAAAGAGACCAAGAGCGGTACTTC	CARTQRDQERYF
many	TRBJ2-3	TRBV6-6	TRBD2	TGTGCCAGCAGTTATTGGGCTAGCGGGAGTGAGGTGTTAGGCACAGATACGCAGTATTTT	CASSYWASGSEVLGTDTQYF